This T cell receptor beta chain was sequenced for a study of T cell repertoires in cytomegalovirus infection. Study in general: Researchers turned to recently identified HLA-C-restricted CMV epitopes as well as well-studied HLA-B-restricted ones. Public signatures in TCR beta pointed to CMV infection and matching HLA type.

In this sample, this clonotype turned up a few times. Its antigen is currently unknown. In germline, CDR1 is DFQATT, CDR2 SNEGSKA (reference sequence). CDR3 length equals 20 residues. Trimming removed 6 bases from V and 10 bases from J, with 40 bases in between. Via MiXCR, TCRdb re-called the reads, giving one row per CDR3 protein. The sample includes more than 30,000 distinct CDR3 sequences, about 50% seen only once; the top ten take around 90%. The study's findings and limits: The cumulative frequency of public TCR beta families distinguished individuals who carried CMV together with the relevant HLA. It was HLA-C-restricted CMV-specific TCR beta clonotypes that dominated the response ex vivo.

The genes are TRBV20-1 and TRBJ2-1, with D tentatively TRBD2 (6 bases). Specimen: CD8+ T cells from cultured PBMCs, collected from culture after CMV antigen stimulation. The receptor was isolated from a human donor in good health (CMV status not recorded). Some clones in this sample may be carry-over from other donors' samples. The CDR3 region is CSALLHLTHLALRSGSEQFF. Here the CDR3 DNA reads TGCAGTGCCCTCCTCCATCTGACACATCTAGCGCTCCGTTCGGGTTCGGAGCAGTTCTTC.